These 28 T cell receptor beta chains share one sample of origin, sequenced in a study of kidney transplant recipient with SARS-CoV-2 infection. Using its own MiXCR run on the reads, TCRdb lists one record per CDR3 protein. The repertoire has 200,000 to 300,000 distinct CDR3 sequences, under 30% of them found once; the top ten carry roughly 7%. The sequenced sample was a blood sample, obtained at baseline and on day 111 from a kidney transplant recipient. The receptors originated from a male patient in his thirties who had COVID-19 and was a kidney transplant recipient. A share of the T cells may be of graft donor origin.

As regards this clonotype: A much larger clone differs from this one at a single base, so this may be a read error. The chain links TRBV6-2 or TRBV6-3 to TRBJ2-5, with D uncertain. Germline V gene data show CDR1 as MNHEY and CDR2 as SVGEGT. The CDR3 length is 14 residues. Trimming removed 7 bases at V and 11 bases at J, with 23 bases between. CDR3 in DNA: TGTGCCAGCACTAAGACCTATTCTCCATACAAGCAGTACTTC. Amino acids: CASTKTYSPYKQYF.

As for this clonotype: This may be a read error, as it is one base from a much larger clone. CDR3 DNA: TGCAGTGCAACGGCAGGCTTCCACGAGCAGTACTTC. Translation: CSATAGFHEQYF. The chain has TRBV20-1 and TRBJ2-4, with D uncertain. The last part of the DNA fits TRBJ2-7 better; the J call may be wrong. Germline assignment: CDR1 DFQATT and CDR2 SNEGSKA (reference sequence). This CDR3 contains 12 residues.

This clonotype was seen ten or more times. The CDR3 region has the DNA TGTGCCGTATTTCAGGGTTATGGTGGCTACACCTTC. Translated: CAVFQGYGGYTF. The chain combines TRBV28 with TRBJ1-2; possibly TRBD1 for D (5 bases). Germline CDR1 and CDR2: MDHEN and SYDVKM. The CDR3 covers 12 residues. V lost 11 bases and J 7 bases, leaving 17 bases between the germline ends.

Worth noting for this clonotype: Since a much larger clone is just one base distant, this may be a read error. In DNA, the CDR3 is TGTGCCAGCAGCTTACAAGGACAGGACACTGAAGCTTTCTTT. Translated: CASSLQGQDTEAFF. This chain links TRBV7-8 with TRBJ1-1, with 7 nucleotides matching TRBD1. The CDR3 is made up of 14 amino acids. V shed 2 bases and J 3 bases; nucleotides not matched to a gene: 3. The V gene's germline CDR1 is SGHVS and CDR2 FQNEAQ.

There are a few counts of this clonotype. A read error may explain this, as a much larger clone is one base away. V gene TRBV7-2 combines with J gene TRBJ1-2; D not certain. Germline V gives CDR1 SGHTA, CDR2 FQGNSA. The CDR3 sequence is 17 residues long. V was cut by 3 bases and J by 4 bases, with 21 bases left in between. CDR3 sequence: CASSLPGRDGKTYGYTF. As DNA, the CDR3 is TGTGCCAGCAGCTTGCCTGGCAGAGACGGAAAGACCTATGGCTACACCTTC.

This clonotype was seen at least ten times. The rearrangement uses TRBV3-1 and TRBJ2-2; D is unresolved. Between the trimmed V and J ends, which lost 4 bases and 5 bases, there was a span of 23 bases. CDR1 LGHDT and CDR2 YNNKEL come from the germline V gene (reference sequence). This CDR3 has 18 residues. The CDR3 DNA is TGTGCCAGCAGCCGCACAAATCCCATTTCAGGCTTGACCGGGGAGCTGTTTTTT. Translated: CASSRTNPISGLTGELFF.

Concerning this clonotype itself: This sequence may be a read error, since a much larger clone differs from it by one base. This chain links TRBV12-3 or TRBV12-4 with TRBJ2-7; no clear D gene. This CDR3 region has 11 residues. The CDR3 DNA follows: TGTGCCAGCAGTGCGGTCGGCGAGCAGTGCTTC. It specifies CASSAVGEQCF.

This clonotype has ten or more counts. The rearrangement links TRBV20-1 to TRBJ1-1; D is uncertain. V lost 3 bases, J lost 4 bases, and 9 bases lay in between. This CDR3 has 12 amino acids. Looked up from germline, CDR1 is DFQATT and CDR2 is SNEGSKA (reference sequence). CDR3 nucleotide sequence: TGCAGTGCTAGTTCGTACGGCACTGAAGCTTTCTTT. It is translated as CSASSYGTEAFF.

This clonotype was observed many times. This sequence joins TRBV5-1 and TRBJ2-7; D could derive from TRBD1 or TRBD2 (6 bases each). Germline V CDR1 and CDR2: SGHRS, YFSETQ. The ends were cut back, 8 bases at V and 0 bases at J, with 18 bases in the middle. This CDR3 comprises 15 residues. The CDR3 reads CASYEGGGLSYEQYF. The CDR3 nucleotides are TGCGCCAGTTATGAGGGGGGAGGACTCTCCTACGAGCAGTACTTC.

With respect to this clonotype: This sequence may be a read error, since a much larger clone differs from it by one base. The chain employs TRBV4-2 and TRBJ2-4; D gene uncertain. The length of the CDR3 is 13 residues. CDR1 and CDR2 (germline): LGHNA, YNFKEQ. V was trimmed by 2 bases and J by 16 bases, leaving 18 bases between them. The DNA of the CDR3 is TGTGCCAGCAGCCAAAGCAAGGGCTACGAGCACTACTTC. It codes for CASSQSKGYEHYF.

For this clonotype: This may stem from a read error, because a much larger clone lies one nucleotide away. Here the CDR3 DNA reads TGTACCAGCAGTTACTCGTCCGGGACAGCTGAAGAGACCCAGTACTTC. Translating it yields CTSSYSSGTAEETQYF. The gene calls are TRBV6-5 and TRBJ2-5, with 7 bases that match TRBD1. This CDR3 region has 16 residues. Germline V gene lookup returns CDR1 MNHEY and CDR2 SVGAGI.

This clonotype occurred many times. This chain links TRBV11-2 with TRBJ1-3; D is ambiguous. V lost 6 bases, J lost 1 base, and 13 bases lay in between. Germline V gene lookup returns CDR1 SGHAT and CDR2 FQNNGV. The CDR3 length is 15 residues. CDR3: CASRVAGLSGNTIYF. CDR3 sequence (DNA): TGTGCCAGCAGGGTAGCGGGCTTATCTGGAAACACCATATATTTT.

V and J are TRBV6-5 and TRBJ2-1; D possibly corresponds to TRBD2 (6 bases). The CDR3 loop spans 16 amino acids. The germline gives CDR1 MNHEY, CDR2 SVGAGI. V was shortened by 5 bases and J by 0 bases, with 14 bases between the two germline ends. CDR3 sequence (DNA): TGTGCCAGCAGTCGGTTCCGGGACTCCTCCTACAATGAGCAGTTCTTC. Protein sequence: CASSRFRDSSYNEQFF.

This clonotype was counted many times. The chain uses TRBV7-9 and TRBJ2-1; no reliable D call. The germline V gene has CDR1 SEHNR and CDR2 FQNEAQ (reference sequence). This CDR3 is built from 16 residues. V lost 0 bases and J lost 0, with 9 bases in between. CDR3 in amino acids: CASSLASAISYNEQFF. The CDR3 nucleotides read TGTGCCAGCAGCTTAGCTTCGGCCATCTCCTACAATGAGCAGTTCTTC.

A word on this clonotype: Given a much more abundant clone one base away, this may be a read error. The V gene is TRBV28, the J gene TRBJ2-2; tentative D call: TRBD2 (5 bases). This CDR3 contains 14 residues. Germline CDR1 reads MDHEN; CDR2 reads SYDVKM. The CDR3 reads CASSLSVNTGELLF. The CDR3 DNA sequence: TGTGCCAGCAGTTTATCGGTTAACACCGGGGAGCTGCTTTTT.

A word on this clonotype: A read error may explain this, as a much larger clone is one base away. This chain connects TRBV18 to TRBJ2-4; tentatively, D is TRBD1 (6 bases). The DNA end favors TRBJ2-7, so the J call may be wrong. CDR1 is KGHSH, CDR2 LQKENI, per germline. The CDR3 totals 15 residues. The CDR3 DNA sequence: TGTGCCAGCTCGCCCCGGCCAGGGGTGTCCTACGAGCAGTACTTC. Its protein is CASSPRPGVSYEQYF.

Regarding this clonotype: One base away lies a much larger clone, so this may be a sequencing read error. The chain uses TRBV6-8 and TRBJ1-2; D remains ambiguous. The V end was cut by 5 bases, the J end by 4 bases, with 23 bases between. This CDR3 spans 17 amino acids. Germline CDR1 is MNHGY and CDR2 is SAAAGT. The CDR3 DNA reads as TGTGCCAGCAGTAATGTAATACGCTCTAGAAAGACCTATGGCTACACCTTC. Amino acids: CASSNVIRSRKTYGYTF.

This clonotype was seen at least ten times. The J gene is TRBJ2-7, the V gene TRBV6-2 or TRBV6-3; D might be TRBD2 (6 bases). With 3 bases removed from V and 0 bases from J, the gap between germline ends came to 12 bases. There are 15 residues in the CDR3. Germline V CDR1 and CDR2: MNHEY, SVGEGT. Here the CDR3 DNA reads TGTGCCAGCAGTTATTATAACGGGGGCTCCTACGAGCAGTACTTC. Its translation is CASSYYNGGSYEQYF.

At least ten counts were recorded for this clonotype. The chain links TRBV9 to TRBJ2-7, with 8 bases aligning to TRBD2. V lost 0 bases and J lost 2; bases outside the gene matches: 4. There are 15 residues in the CDR3. Germline V lookup: CDR1 SGDLS, CDR2 YYNGEE. This CDR3 reads CASSVGGLATYEQYF. The CDR3 nucleotides read TGTGCCAGCAGCGTAGGTGGACTAGCCACCTACGAGCAGTACTTC.

A word on this clonotype: A read error may be the cause here, since a much bigger clone is one base away. J is TRBJ2-6 and V is TRBV6-5; D is perhaps TRBD1 (5 bases). The CDR3 length is 17 residues. The germline V gene encodes CDR1 MNHEY and CDR2 SVGAGI. CDR3 coding DNA: TGTGCCAGCAGTTCAACCTTGCACCCCTCTGGGGCCAACGTCCTGATTTTC. Its protein product is CASSSTLHPSGANVLIF.

This clonotype was observed many times. This chain uses TRBV30 with TRBJ2-2; D perhaps matches TRBD1 (8 bases). This CDR3 spans 15 amino acids. CDR1 and CDR2 (germline): GTSNPN, SVGIG (reference sequence). V lost 2 bases and J lost 6, with 16 bases in between. DNA of the CDR3: TGTGCCTGGAGTTTACAGGGGGGGGCCGCCGGGGAGCTGTTTTTT. Its translation is CAWSLQGGAAGELFF.

This clonotype was counted ten times or more. J is TRBJ1-5 and V is TRBV12-3 or TRBV12-4, with D uncertain. V dropped 5 bases and J dropped 4 bases, with 15 bases sitting between them. The CDR3 spans 15 residues. The CDR3 sequence: CASSLQSTVNQPQHF. The CDR3 DNA reads as TGTGCCAGCAGTCTCCAGTCGACGGTAAATCAGCCCCAGCATTTT.

There are many counts of this clonotype. This sequence joins TRBV12-3 or TRBV12-4 and TRBJ2-1; D is uncertain. This CDR3 spans 15 amino acids. Trimming pared 8 bases from V and 0 bases from J, leaving 14 bases between. The CDR3 here is CASLRLPSSYNEQFF. The CDR3 region has the DNA TGTGCCAGCCTCCGACTTCCGAGCTCCTACAATGAGCAGTTCTTC.

Notes on this clonotype: Just one base apart from a much larger clone, this may be a read error. Since the CDR3 does not end with the conserved phenylalanine or tryptophan, this likely comes from a read error. The chain joins TRBV5-1 to TRBJ2-5, with D perhaps TRBD2 (6 bases). V dropped 4 bases and J dropped 3 bases, with 13 bases sitting between them. CDR1 SGHRS and CDR2 YFSETQ come from the germline V gene. The CDR3 is 14 amino acids. CDR3 nucleotide sequence: TGCGCCAGCAGCCCCGGGACTTCCAAAGAGACCCAGTACTCC. This codes for CASSPGTSKETQYS.

Worth noting for this clonotype: This may arise from a read error, as a much more abundant clone is one base away. This sequence joins TRBV4-1 and TRBJ1-1; 9 bases fit TRBD1. This CDR3 is 17 amino acids long. The V gene end was trimmed by 11 bases and the J gene end by 6 bases; junction bases not matched to a gene: 22. CDR1 is MGHRA, CDR2 YSYEKL, per germline. The CDR3: CAGTKQGAKAGWAEAFF. CDR3 sequence (DNA): TGCGCCGGCACCAAACAGGGGGCGAAGGCCGGGTGGGCTGAAGCTTTCTTT.

This clonotype was observed at least ten times. The chain is built from TRBV5-1 and TRBJ1-1, with D possibly TRBD1 on 5 matching bases. Germline lookup yields CDR1 SGHRS and CDR2 YFSETQ. The CDR3 is made up of 15 amino acids. V lost 3 bases and J lost 5, with 17 bases in between. The CDR3 coding sequence is TGCGCCAGCAGCTCCACGTGGGAAGGGGTGACTGAAGCTTTCTTT. Its translation: CASSSTWEGVTEAFF.

This clonotype was counted many times. V usage is TRBV28 and J usage is TRBJ1-1, with unresolved D. The V end was cut by 6 bases, the J end by 3 bases, with 11 bases between. The CDR3 is 13 amino acids. Germline V CDR1 and CDR2: MDHEN, SYDVKM. CDR3 loop: CASRRPADTEAFF. The CDR3 bases are TGTGCCAGCAGACGGCCTGCCGACACTGAAGCTTTCTTT.

This clonotype was observed many times. The rearrangement uses TRBV25-1 and TRBJ1-2, with D hard to call. Germline loops: CDR1 MGHDK, CDR2 SYGVNS. The CDR3 is 17 amino acids. V was trimmed by 5 bases and J by 4 bases, leaving 23 bases between them. In nucleotides, the CDR3 is TGTGCCAGCAGTCCGGTAGAAGAACTGGGAAAGACCTATGGCTACACCTTC. It translates to CASSPVEELGKTYGYTF.